This is a list of T cell receptor beta chains from one sample in a study of T-cell memory formation after mild COVID-19. TCRdb re-derived calls from the 5' RACE reads in MiXCR, one entry per CDR3 protein. This sample yields about 410,000 distinct CDR3 sequences, of which roughly 17% are seen a single time; under 25% belongs to the top ten. Sequencing used PBMCs or a T cell subset sorted from them (not recorded which). These receptors all come from a man between 18 and 35 years old who had mild COVID-19 (a few samples of this study predate the infection). Cell type and time point are not known. The CDR3 runs from the conserved cysteine through the conserved F or W. The D gene is left open where the match is weak. Where a row states a size, it is once, few, many or the class of an expanded clone; other rows omit it.

size	V	J	D	CDR3	DNA
few	TRBV11-1	TRBJ2-1	TRBD2	CASSDSGGARNEQFF	TGTGCCAGCAGCGATAGCGGGGGGGCGAGGAATGAGCAGTTCTTC
.	TRBV4-1	TRBJ2-2	TRBD2	CASSQGAGTGELFF	TGCGCCAGCAGCCAAGGAGCGGGGACCGGGGAGCTGTTTTTT
.	TRBV7-8	TRBJ1-5	TRBD1	CASSLGGTGDQPQHF	TGTGCCAGCAGCCTAGGCGGGACAGGCGACCAGCCCCAGCATTTT
.	TRBV20-1	TRBJ1-4	TRBD1	CSARDRVREKLFF	TGCAGTGCCAGGGACAGGGTCCGGGAAAAACTGTTTTTT
few	TRBV29-1	TRBJ1-1	.	CSVDNGGEAFF	TGCAGCGTTGATAACGGTGGTGAAGCTTTCTTT
few	TRBV3-1	TRBJ2-2	.	CASSQTTPGTGELFF	TGTGCCAGCAGCCAAACCACCCCGGGCACCGGGGAGCTGTTTTTT
.	TRBV6-2/TRBV6-3	TRBJ2-7	TRBD2	CASSYGGGPSYEQYF	TGTGCCAGCAGTTACGGCGGGGGGCCCTCCTACGAGCAGTACTTC
.	TRBV24-1	TRBJ1-6	.	CATSALGGPNSPLHF	TGTGCCACCAGTGCCCTAGGGGGACCGAATTCACCCCTCCACTTT
many	TRBV7-3	TRBJ2-1	.	CASSSPAGNNEQFF	TGTGCCAGCAGCTCCCCCGCGGGTAACAATGAGCAGTTCTTC
.	TRBV7-3	TRBJ2-3	.	CASSPTGLYTDTQYF	TGTGCCAGCAGCCCGACGGGGCTCTACACAGATACGCAGTATTTT
.	TRBV7-2	TRBJ2-5	.	CASSLNPIELQETQYF	TGTGCCAGCAGCTTGAACCCAATTGAGTTACAAGAGACCCAGTACTTC
few	TRBV10-3	TRBJ1-1	.	CAIIGTLNTEAFF	TGTGCCATCATTGGGACCTTGAACACTGAAGCTTTCTTT
.	TRBV7-2	TRBJ1-1	.	CASSLDAPRGGTEAFF	TGTGCCAGCAGCTTGGACGCCCCCAGGGGCGGCACTGAAGCTTTCTTT
.	TRBV7-2	TRBJ2-3	.	CASSFHWGSLDTQYF	TGTGCCAGCAGCTTTCATTGGGGGAGTCTGGATACGCAGTATTTT
few	TRBV27	TRBJ2-1	TRBD2	CASSSLAGVWNEQFF	TGTGCCAGCAGTTCTTTAGCGGGGGTTTGGAATGAGCAGTTCTTC